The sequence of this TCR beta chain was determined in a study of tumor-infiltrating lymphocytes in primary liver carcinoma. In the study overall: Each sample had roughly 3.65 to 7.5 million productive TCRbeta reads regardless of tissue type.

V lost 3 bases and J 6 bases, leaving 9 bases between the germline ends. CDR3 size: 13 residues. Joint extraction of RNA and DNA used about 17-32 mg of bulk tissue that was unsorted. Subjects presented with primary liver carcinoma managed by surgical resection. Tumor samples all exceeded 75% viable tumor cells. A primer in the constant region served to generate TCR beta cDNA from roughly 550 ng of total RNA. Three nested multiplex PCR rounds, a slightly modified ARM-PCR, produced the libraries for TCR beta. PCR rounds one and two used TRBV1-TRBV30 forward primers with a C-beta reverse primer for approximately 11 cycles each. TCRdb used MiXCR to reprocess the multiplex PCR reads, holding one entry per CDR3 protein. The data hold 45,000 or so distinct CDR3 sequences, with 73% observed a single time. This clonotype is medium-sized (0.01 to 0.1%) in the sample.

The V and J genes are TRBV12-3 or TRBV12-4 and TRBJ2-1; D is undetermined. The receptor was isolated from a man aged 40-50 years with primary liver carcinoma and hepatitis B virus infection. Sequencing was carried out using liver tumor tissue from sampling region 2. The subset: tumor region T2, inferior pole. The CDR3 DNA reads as TGTGCCAGCAGTTTTGACGAAGGCAATGAGCAGTTCTTC. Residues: CASSFDEGNEQFF.